This is a list of T cell receptor beta chains from one sample in a study of T cells in Graves' hyperthyroidism and ophthalmopathy. In TCRdb, the multiplex PCR reads were re-called with MiXCR into one record per CDR3 protein. The sample has approximately 400,000 distinct CDR3 sequences; approximately 15% are singletons. Input material: blood. These receptors all stem from a woman aged 18-29 years with Graves' hyperthyroidism. Each CDR3 is given with its conserved first and last residue. D genes are given only for firm matches. Clone size is not always given. Where it is, it says once, few, many or a class for expanded clones.

V	length	D	J	size	CDR3	DNA
TRBV6-1	12	.	TRBJ1-2	.	CASSNPEDGYTF	TGTGCCAGCAGCAACCCCGAGGATGGCTACACCTTC
TRBV7-3	13	.	TRBJ2-2	.	CASSQDVTGELFF	TGTGCCAGCAGCCAGGACGTGACCGGGGAGCTGTTTTTT
TRBV7-9	14	TRBD1	TRBJ1-6	few	CASSEGTVVSPLHF	TGTGCCAGCAGCGAAGGGACAGTTGTTTCACCCCTCCACTTT
TRBV6-2/TRBV6-3	15	TRBD1	TRBJ1-1	few	CASRLARQGVPEAFF	TGTGCCAGCAGATTAGCCCGACAGGGGGTCCCTGAAGCTTTCTTT
TRBV5-1	15	TRBD2	TRBJ2-5	many	CASSRLASGAETQYF	TGCGCCAGCAGCCGACTAGCTTCCGGGGCCGAGACCCAGTACTTC
TRBV20-1	14	TRBD1	TRBJ1-5	many	CSAGRGQGNQPQHF	TGCAGTGCTGGGAGGGGGCAAGGCAATCAGCCCCAGCATTTT
TRBV29-1	15	TRBD2	TRBJ2-7	.	CSVNRGASGTYEQYF	TGCAGCGTCAACCGCGGGGCTAGCGGAACCTACGAGCAGTACTTC
TRBV7-9	14	.	TRBJ1-1	many	CASSLRSGNTEAFF	TGTGCCAGCAGCTTAAGGTCGGGGAACACTGAAGCTTTCTTT
TRBV7-9	15	TRBD2	TRBJ2-7	.	CASSFRLAGASEQYF	TGTGCCAGCAGCTTCAGACTAGCGGGAGCTAGCGAGCAGTACTTC
TRBV28	14	TRBD1	TRBJ1-2	.	CASTQGGDNYGYTF	TGTGCCAGCACCCAGGGGGGGGACAACTATGGCTACACCTTC
TRBV27	19	TRBD2	TRBJ2-6	.	CASSFRGLAGPSGANVLTF	TGTGCCAGCAGTTTTAGGGGACTAGCGGGGCCCTCTGGGGCCAACGTCCTGACTTTC
TRBV7-8	14	.	TRBJ2-7	many	CASSADVVADEQYF	TGTGCCAGCAGCGCAGATGTCGTAGCGGACGAGCAGTACTTC
TRBV9	16	.	TRBJ2-5	many	CASSPRGQPTQETQYF	TGTGCCAGCAGCCCGCGTGGACAGCCTACCCAAGAGACCCAGTACTTC
TRBV5-1	14	.	TRBJ2-7	.	CASSPEDSQGEQYF	TGCGCCAGCAGCCCGGAGGACAGCCAGGGCGAGCAGTACTTC
TRBV7-9	16	.	TRBJ2-3	many	CASSPFTGANTDTQYF	TGTGCCAGCAGCCCATTTACGGGGGCCAACACAGATACGCAGTATTTT
TRBV7-9	14	.	TRBJ2-1	few	CASSARDVYNEQFF	TGTGCCAGCAGCGCCCGGGACGTCTACAATGAGCAGTTCTTC
TRBV11-2	15	.	TRBJ2-3	many	CASTYGAGTTDTQYF	TGTGCCAGCACTTATGGGGCGGGCACCACAGATACGCAGTATTTT
TRBV19	14	TRBD1	TRBJ2-1	.	CASRSGQGFFEQFF	TGTGCCAGTAGATCGGGACAGGGTTTCTTTGAGCAGTTCTTC
TRBV9	16	TRBD1	TRBJ2-1	few	CASSVDGQGAVNEQFF	TGTGCCAGCAGCGTTGACGGACAGGGAGCGGTCAATGAGCAGTTCTTC
TRBV6-2/TRBV6-3	13	.	TRBJ1-2	.	CASSYGPALGYTF	TGTGCCAGCAGTTACGGGCCCGCGCTGGGCTACACCTTC
TRBV28	15	.	TRBJ1-3	many	CASSLGASSGNTIYF	TGTGCCAGCAGTTTGGGGGCAAGCTCTGGAAACACCATATATTTT
TRBV27	15	.	TRBJ2-7	many	CASSLGGAPIYEQYF	TGTGCCAGCAGTCTTGGGGGGGCGCCAATATACGAGCAGTACTTC
TRBV5-5	16	TRBD2	TRBJ2-3	many	CASSLFAGGSTDTQYF	TGTGCCAGCAGCTTGTTTGCGGGGGGCAGCACAGATACGCAGTATTTT
TRBV6-1	14	.	TRBJ2-1	many	CASRTLSPYNEQFF	TGTGCCAGCAGGACCTTATCCCCCTACAATGAGCAGTTCTTC
TRBV2	13	.	TRBJ1-1	many	CASSGNLNTEAFF	TGTGCCAGCAGCGGGAATCTGAACACTGAAGCTTTCTTT
TRBV9	14	.	TRBJ1-2	many	CASSPSLRGHGYTF	TGTGCCAGCAGCCCCAGCTTGCGGGGGCATGGCTACACCTTC
TRBV12-3/TRBV12-4	20	.	TRBJ2-7	few	CASSPRQGGRSPYGFYEQYF	TGTGCCAGCAGTCCCCGCCAGGGGGGCCGAAGTCCCTACGGCTTCTACGAGCAGTACTTC
TRBV20-1	13	TRBD2	TRBJ2-2	once	CSPSASGNRELFF	TGCAGTCCGTCGGCTAGCGGGAACCGGGAGCTGTTTTTT
TRBV9	15	.	TRBJ2-2	.	CASSDRGMVAGELFF	TGTGCCAGCAGCGACCGCGGGATGGTTGCCGGGGAGCTGTTTTTT
TRBV6-2/TRBV6-3	15	.	TRBJ1-5	many	CASNEPGTNNQPQHF	TGTGCCAGCAACGAACCCGGGACAAATAATCAGCCCCAGCATTTT
TRBV7-8	16	.	TRBJ1-1	few	CASSSVSQTEPTEAFF	TGTGCCAGCAGCTCAGTAAGTCAGACAGAGCCCACTGAAGCTTTCTTT
TRBV5-1	15	.	TRBJ1-4	.	CASSLGRQINEKLFF	TGCGCCAGCAGCTTGGGTCGGCAGATTAATGAAAAACTGTTTTTT
TRBV24-1	14	.	TRBJ1-2	few	CATSRSHADYGYTF	TGTGCCACCAGTCGCAGCCACGCAGACTATGGCTACACCTTC
TRBV28	13	.	TRBJ2-3	few	CTSSLFDADTQYF	TGTACCAGCAGTTTATTCGATGCTGATACGCAGTATTTT
TRBV11-1	16	.	TRBJ1-1	many	CASSFPPRATNTEAFF	TGTGCCAGCAGCTTTCCTCCGAGGGCGACGAACACTGAAGCTTTCTTT
TRBV7-9	12	.	TRBJ2-7	few	CASASSPFEQYF	TGTGCCAGCGCGTCCAGCCCCTTCGAGCAGTACTTC
TRBV7-9	16	TRBD1	TRBJ2-1	.	CASRSPPGQGAHEQFF	TGTGCCAGCAGGTCCCCACCGGGACAGGGAGCCCATGAGCAGTTCTTC